This TCR beta chain was documented in a study of HIV-infected children after antiretroviral therapy interruption. This clonotype was counted at least ten times. A single base separates this from a much larger clone, so it may be a read error. Germline V gene lookup returns CDR1 SGHRS and CDR2 YFSETQ. The CDR3 is 15 amino acids. The TCR library was built from RNA with a 3' RACE protocol and unique molecular identifiers. TCRdb analysed the 3' RACE reads with MiXCR anew, one entry per CDR3 protein. The profile shows approximately 96,000 distinct CDR3 sequences, approximately 6.9% of them singletons. Treatment: PENTA 11 planned treatment interruption arm or continuous ART arm. Participants had taken at least three-drug ART for at least 24 weeks.

The chain uses TRBV5-1 and TRBJ1-6; 7 bases are a match to TRBD1. The sample in question was CD45RA+ CD4+ T cells from PBMCs, pooled from several time points, obtained from a donor given antiretroviral therapy, either interrupted or continuous. Subset indicated: naive CD4+ CD45RA+ CD45RO- T cells. This TCR came from a pool of human donors with HIV. This chain's CDR3 is CTSSLVATGPAPLHF. The DNA for the CDR3 is TGCACCAGCAGCTTGGTGGCGACAGGGCCTGCACCCCTCCACTTT.